Each of the 4 T cell receptor beta chains below was sequenced from the same sample in a study of response to subunit inactivated influenza vaccine. Via MiXCR, TCRdb re-called the RT-PCR reads, giving one row per CDR3 protein. The sample holds just under 550,000 distinct CDR3 sequences, approximately 24% seen once. The sample was also reused in another study, on T cells expressing NK-cell markers. This second report adds: TCR beta cDNA was made by 5'RACE template switching with UMIs.

This specimen was CD4+ T cells sorted from PBMCs, taken about 12 days after vaccination. These receptors all stem from a man between 45 and 60 years old who received an inactivated influenza vaccine.

V gene TRBV3-1 combines with J gene TRBJ2-1; a possible D gene is TRBD1 (6 bases). Germline V lookup: CDR1 LGHDT, CDR2 YNNKEL (reference sequence). V lost 3 bases to trimming and J lost 0 bases, with 24 bases between them. The CDR3 has 20 residues. The CDR3 reads CASSHVSRMRTEVSYNEQFF. For the CDR3, the DNA is TGTGCCAGCAGCCACGTATCCCGTATGAGGACAGAAGTCTCCTACAATGAGCAGTTCTTC.

This clonotype was detected only a few times. Written as DNA, the CDR3 is TGCGCCAGCAGTGAGGGACATCGGGCAGATACGCAGTATTTT. It encodes CASSEGHRADTQYF. The J gene is TRBJ2-3, the V gene TRBV10-1, with a possible D match to TRBD1 (5 bases). With 2 bases removed from V and 4 bases from J, the gap between germline ends came to 10 bases. Germline CDR1 and CDR2: WNHNN and SYGVQD (reference sequence). This CDR3 is built from 14 residues.

This chain uses TRBV10-3 with TRBJ2-1, with D unresolved. CDR3 length: 11 residues. Trimming shortened V by 3 bases and J by 11 bases, and 8 bases separated the two germline ends. Germline loops: CDR1 ENHRY, CDR2 SYGVKD. The CDR3 nucleotides read TGTGCCATCAGTGACGGTGTCCAGCAGTTCTTC. It is translated as CAISDGVQQFF.

V and J are TRBV4-1 and TRBJ2-7; 13 nucleotides align to TRBD2. This CDR3 region has 17 residues. The J segment lost 6 bases and the V segment lost 3 bases, leaving 11 bases of the junction unmatched. Germline V gene data show CDR1 as MGHRA and CDR2 as YSYEKL. This CDR3 reads CASSQGGLAGPMGEQYF. The CDR3 bases are TGCGCCAGCAGCCAGGGGGGACTAGCGGGGCCGATGGGCGAGCAGTACTTC.